Shown below are 15 T cell receptor beta chains from a single sample sequenced in a study of regulatory T cells in long-lasting Graves disease. The time point here: newly diagnosed GD, antithyroid drugs for less than 3 months. PBMCs provided the RNA from which the TCR library was made. Building of the TCR beta libraries involved iRepertoire HTBI primers and Arm-PCR of CDR3 regions. TCRdb re-called the multiplex PCR reads through MiXCR, storing one row per CDR3 protein. The sample lists about 450,000 distinct CDR3 sequences, 13% to 15% occurring once. This sample was shared with a second study, whose subject was T cells in Graves' hyperthyroidism and ophthalmopathy.

The sequences come from peripheral blood mononuclear cells (PBMCs), collected at new diagnosis, from a patient treated with antithyroid drugs. The receptor set was obtained from a woman aged 45-65 years with Graves disease.

This clonotype was detected many times. The V call is TRBV28, the J call TRBJ1-1; D is undetermined. Trimming shortened V by 7 bases and J by 9 bases, and 18 bases separated the two germline ends. Germline values: CDR1 MDHEN, CDR2 SYDVKM. The CDR3 is 13 amino acids. The CDR3 here is CASITPDDNQAFF. CDR3 nucleotide sequence: TGTGCCAGCATCACTCCGGACGACAACCAAGCTTTCTTT.

This clonotype showed up many times. This chain links TRBV30 with TRBJ1-4; D gene ambiguous. CDR1 and CDR2 (germline): GTSNPN, SVGIG (reference sequence). Trimming shortened V by 0 bases and J by 8 bases, and 28 bases separated the two germline ends. The CDR3 has 19 amino acids. Here the CDR3 reads CAWSVPGRFGGPNGEKLFF. CDR3 coding DNA: TGTGCCTGGAGTGTACCAGGACGGTTTGGCGGACCTAATGGGGAAAAACTGTTTTTT.

There are many counts of this clonotype. The chain couples TRBV18 to TRBJ1-6; tentative D call: TRBD1 (6 bases). CDR1 and CDR2 from the germline V gene are KGHSH and LQKENI. The CDR3 consists of 12 residues. Trimming removed 8 bases from V and 8 bases from J, with 10 bases in between. The CDR3 loop is CASSPGDSPLHF. The DNA of the CDR3 is TGTGCCAGCAGTCCAGGGGATTCACCCCTCCACTTT.

This clonotype was seen a handful of times. The chain combines TRBV28 with TRBJ2-3; 7 bases match TRBD1. The germline CDR1 and CDR2 sequences are MDHEN and SYDVKM. V lost 6 bases, J lost 6 bases, and 12 bases stayed unmatched. The CDR3 runs 15 residues. CDR3 loop: CASSQGQSVPDTQYF. The CDR3 region has the DNA TGTGCCAGCAGCCAGGGACAGTCCGTCCCCGATACGCAGTATTTT.

This clonotype has ten or more counts. The rearrangement links TRBV11-2 to TRBJ2-7; D possibly corresponds to TRBD1 (5 bases). The V gene lost 3 bases and the J gene lost 1 base, with 7 bases spanning the gap. Germline V gene sequence: CDR1 SGHAT, CDR2 FQNNGV. The CDR3 length is 13 residues. CDR3 DNA: TGTGCCAGCAGCTTCGACAGTTCCTACGAGCAGTACTTC. Its protein product is CASSFDSSYEQYF.

The chain employs TRBV4-1 and TRBJ1-1; perhaps TRBD1 as D (6 bases). Germline values: CDR1 MGHRA, CDR2 YSYEKL. This CDR3 has 17 residues. V was shortened by 4 bases and J by 1 base, with 19 bases between the two germline ends. The CDR3 DNA sequence: TGCGCCAGCAGCCGAGATACCCGGGGGGGCAAGAACACTGAAGCTTTCTTT. Amino acids: CASSRDTRGGKNTEAFF.

The chain carries TRBV4-1 and TRBJ2-1; 8 bases fit TRBD2. V shed 3 bases and J 10 bases; nucleotides not matched to a gene: 2. Germline loops: CDR1 MGHRA, CDR2 YSYEKL. This CDR3 spans 12 amino acids. The CDR3 region has the DNA TGCGCCAGCAGCCAGGGACTAGTAGAGCAGTTCTTC. This codes for CASSQGLVEQFF.

There are many counts of this clonotype. V gene TRBV2 combines with J gene TRBJ2-5; D call uncertain. The V gene's germline CDR1 is SNHLY and CDR2 FYNNEI. The CDR3 length is 12 residues. V was trimmed by 1 base and J by 5 bases, leaving 5 bases between them. CDR3 coding DNA: TGTGCCAGCAGTGAAGTAGGGGAGACCCAGTACTTC. It codes for CASSEVGETQYF.

This clonotype was recorded at least ten times. The chain links TRBV5-1 to TRBJ2-5, with D possibly being TRBD2 (5 bases). From germline, CDR1 is SGHRS and CDR2 YFSETQ. V gave up 4 bases and J gave up 4 bases, with 14 bases separating them. This CDR3 spans 14 amino acids. Written as DNA, the CDR3 is TGCGCCAGCAGCCTCTACGAGGGCGGAGAGACCCAGTACTTC. This sequence encodes CASSLYEGGETQYF.

The chain combines TRBV11-3 with TRBJ2-1, with 7 bases lining up with TRBD2. Germline-derived CDR1 and CDR2 are SGHNT and YENEEA. The CDR3 sequence is 15 residues long. Losses at the gene ends were 1 base for V and 7 bases for J; bases not matched to a gene: 7. CDR3 sequence (DNA): TGTGCCAGCAGCTTAGGTGCTAGCGGTATTAATGAGCAGTTCTTC. It encodes CASSLGASGINEQFF.

In this sample, this clonotype turned up a few times. This chain connects TRBV19 to TRBJ2-1; TRBD2 agrees at 7 bases. This CDR3 region has 18 residues. Unmatched junction bases numbered 13, after V lost 5 bases and J lost 0 bases. Germline values: CDR1 LNHDA, CDR2 SQIVND (reference sequence). The CDR3 protein is CASSRGLVSTTSYNEQFF. CDR3 DNA: TGTGCCAGTAGTCGTGGACTAGTCTCTACTACCTCCTACAATGAGCAGTTCTTC.

Concerning this clonotype: This clone may be a read error of a much larger clone one base away. V is TRBV11-2 and J is TRBJ1-1; D is perhaps TRBD1 (6 bases). The CDR3 is made up of 14 amino acids. Germline V gene data show CDR1 as SGHAT and CDR2 as FQNNGV. V lost 5 bases and J lost 5, with 15 bases in between. This chain's CDR3 is CASSPVGGPTEAFF. CDR3 bases: TGTGCCAGCAGCCCTGTTGGGGGCCCGACTGAAGCTTTCTTT.

Details on this clonotype: A much larger clonotype is one base distant, so this may be a read error. The chain combines TRBV5-6 with TRBJ2-3; no firm D call. Germline V gene data show CDR1 as SGHDT and CDR2 as YYEEEE. The CDR3 is 12 amino acids. The chain's CDR3 is CTSSLYPSTQYF. The CDR3 nucleotides are TGTACCAGCAGCTTATATCCGTCGACGCAGTATTTT.

This clonotype was detected ten times or more. V usage is TRBV2 and J usage is TRBJ2-5; possibly TRBD2 for D (5 bases). The V and J ends lost 6 bases and 7 bases respectively, with 12 bases between them. CDR3 length: 12 amino acids. Germline V gene lookup returns CDR1 SNHLY and CDR2 FYNNEI. The CDR3 coding sequence is TGTGCCAGCAGGGTAGCGTCCGGGACCCAGTACTTC. It is translated as CASRVASGTQYF.

This clonotype was seen many times. V usage is TRBV20-1 and J usage is TRBJ2-7; 8 positions match TRBD1. Germline V gene data show CDR1 as DFQATT and CDR2 as SNEGSKA (reference sequence). V shed 0 bases, J shed 2 bases, and the junction held 6 bases outside the gene matches. The CDR3 sequence is 15 residues long. CDR3 bases: TGCAGTGCTAGAGAAGGGACAGGATATACCTACGAGCAGTACTTC. Translation gives CSAREGTGYTYEQYF.